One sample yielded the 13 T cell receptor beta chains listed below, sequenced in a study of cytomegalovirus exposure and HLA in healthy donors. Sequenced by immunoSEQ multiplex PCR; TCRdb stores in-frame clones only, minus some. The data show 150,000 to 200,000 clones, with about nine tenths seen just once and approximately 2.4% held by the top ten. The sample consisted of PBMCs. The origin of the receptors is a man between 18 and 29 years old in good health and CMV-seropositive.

In DNA form, the CDR3 reads TGTGCCAGCAGCCCTAGCGGGGGCTCCTACAATGAGCAGTTCTTC. It is translated as CASSPSGGSYNEQFF. V is TRBV7-2 and J is TRBJ2-1; 10 bases agree with TRBD2. Germline values: CDR1 SGHTA, CDR2 FQGNSA. The CDR3 is 15 residues long. Trimming removed 5 bases from V and 0 bases from J; junction bases left unmatched: 1.

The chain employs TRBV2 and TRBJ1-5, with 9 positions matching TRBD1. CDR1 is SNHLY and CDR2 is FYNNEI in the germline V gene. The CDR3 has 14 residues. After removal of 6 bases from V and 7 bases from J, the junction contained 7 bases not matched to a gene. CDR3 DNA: TGTGCCAGCAGAGCCGGACAGGGGAAACAGCCCCAGCATTTT. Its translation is CASRAGQGKQPQHF.

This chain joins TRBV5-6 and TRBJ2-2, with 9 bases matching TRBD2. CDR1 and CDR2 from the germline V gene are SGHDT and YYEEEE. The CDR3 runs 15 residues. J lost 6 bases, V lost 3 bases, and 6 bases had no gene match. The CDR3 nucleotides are TGTGCCAGCAGCTGGGGGCGGGAGGGCCCCGGGGAGCTGTTTTTT. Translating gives CASSWGREGPGELFF.

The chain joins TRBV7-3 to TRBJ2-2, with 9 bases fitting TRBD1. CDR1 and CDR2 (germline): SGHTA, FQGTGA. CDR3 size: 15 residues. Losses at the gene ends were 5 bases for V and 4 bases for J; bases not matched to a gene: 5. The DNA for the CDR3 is TGTGCCAGCAGCCGGACAGGGGAAGGCACCGGGGAGCTGTTTTTT. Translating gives CASSRTGEGTGELFF.

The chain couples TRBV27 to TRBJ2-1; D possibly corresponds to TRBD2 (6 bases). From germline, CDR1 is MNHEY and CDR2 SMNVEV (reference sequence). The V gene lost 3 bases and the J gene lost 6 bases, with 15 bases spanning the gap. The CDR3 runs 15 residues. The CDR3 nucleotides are TGTGCCAGCAGTTTGAGGCGGGGACCTGGCAATGAGCAGTTCTTC. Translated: CASSLRRGPGNEQFF.

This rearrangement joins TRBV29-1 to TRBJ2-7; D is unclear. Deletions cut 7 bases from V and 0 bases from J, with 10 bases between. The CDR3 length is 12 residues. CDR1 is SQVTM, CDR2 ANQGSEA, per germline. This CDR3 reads CSAIYGSYEQYF. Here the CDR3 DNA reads TGCAGCGCCATTTACGGCTCCTACGAGCAGTACTTC.

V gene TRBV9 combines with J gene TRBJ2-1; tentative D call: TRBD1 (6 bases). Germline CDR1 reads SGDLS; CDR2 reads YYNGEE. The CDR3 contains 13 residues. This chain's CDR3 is CARPQGSCSEQFF. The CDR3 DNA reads TGTGCGAGGCCCCAGGGGAGTTGTTCTGAGCAGTTCTTC.

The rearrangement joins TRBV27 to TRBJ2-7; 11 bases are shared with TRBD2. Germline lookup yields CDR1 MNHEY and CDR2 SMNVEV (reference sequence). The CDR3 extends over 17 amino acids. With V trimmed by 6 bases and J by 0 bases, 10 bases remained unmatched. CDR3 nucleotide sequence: TGTGCCAGCAGGGGGGCTAGCGGGAGGCCGAGCTCCTACGAGCAGTACTTC. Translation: CASRGASGRPSSYEQYF.

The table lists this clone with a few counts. As DNA, the CDR3 is TGCGCCAGCAGCCCATGGGGACTAGCGGGAGTCGACTCCTACGAGCAGTACTTC. Its translation is CASSPWGLAGVDSYEQYF. This chain joins TRBV4-1 and TRBJ2-7; TRBD2 aligns across 14 bases. The CDR3 contains 18 residues. V dropped 4 bases and J dropped 0; count of bases not matched to a gene: 8. CDR1 MGHRA and CDR2 YSYEKL come from the germline V gene.

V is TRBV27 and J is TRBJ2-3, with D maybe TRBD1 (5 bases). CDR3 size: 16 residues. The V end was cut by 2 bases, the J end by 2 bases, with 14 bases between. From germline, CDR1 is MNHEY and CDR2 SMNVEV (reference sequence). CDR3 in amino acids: CASSLTGYLPTDTQYF. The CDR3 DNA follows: TGTGCCAGCAGTTTAACAGGCTACCTCCCCACAGATACGCAGTATTTT.

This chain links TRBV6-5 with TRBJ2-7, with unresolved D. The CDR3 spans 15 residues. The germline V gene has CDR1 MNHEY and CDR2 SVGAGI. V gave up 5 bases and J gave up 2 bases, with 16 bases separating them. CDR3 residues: CASSRETYFPYEQYF. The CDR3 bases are TGTGCCAGCAGTCGCGAGACATATTTTCCCTACGAGCAGTACTTC.

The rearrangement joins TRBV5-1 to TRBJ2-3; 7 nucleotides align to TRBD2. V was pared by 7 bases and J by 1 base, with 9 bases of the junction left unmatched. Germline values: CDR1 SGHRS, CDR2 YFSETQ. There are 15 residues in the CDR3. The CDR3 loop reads CASSSGAGGTDTQYF. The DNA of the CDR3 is TGCGCCAGCTCATCTGGGGCGGGGGGCACAGATACGCAGTATTTT.

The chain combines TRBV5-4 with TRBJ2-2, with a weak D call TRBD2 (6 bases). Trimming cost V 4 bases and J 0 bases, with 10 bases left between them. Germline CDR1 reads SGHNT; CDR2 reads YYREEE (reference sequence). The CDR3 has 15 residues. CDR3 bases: TGTGCCAGCAGCACCCCGGGAGCGAACACCGGGGAGCTGTTTTTT. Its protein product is CASSTPGANTGELFF.